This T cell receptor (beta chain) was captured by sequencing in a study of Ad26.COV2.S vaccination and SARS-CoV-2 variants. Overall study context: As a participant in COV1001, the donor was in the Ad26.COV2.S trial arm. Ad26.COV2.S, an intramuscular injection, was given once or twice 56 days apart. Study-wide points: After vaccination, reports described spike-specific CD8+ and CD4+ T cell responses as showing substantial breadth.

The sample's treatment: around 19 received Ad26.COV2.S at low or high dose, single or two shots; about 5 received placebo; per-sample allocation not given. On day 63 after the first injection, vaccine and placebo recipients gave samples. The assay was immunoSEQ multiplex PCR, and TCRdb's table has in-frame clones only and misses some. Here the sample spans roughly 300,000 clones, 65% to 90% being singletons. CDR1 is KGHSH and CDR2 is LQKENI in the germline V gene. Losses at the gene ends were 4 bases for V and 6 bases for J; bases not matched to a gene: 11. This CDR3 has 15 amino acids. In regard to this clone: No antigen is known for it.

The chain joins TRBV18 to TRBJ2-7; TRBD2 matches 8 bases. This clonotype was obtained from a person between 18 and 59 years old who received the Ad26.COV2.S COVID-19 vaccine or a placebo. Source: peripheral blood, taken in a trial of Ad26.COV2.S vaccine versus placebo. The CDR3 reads CASSRGSGGVGEQYF. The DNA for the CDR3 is TGTGCCAGCTCACGCGGCTCCGGGGGGGTAGGCGAGCAGTACTTC.